This T cell receptor (beta chain) was retrieved from a study of a mutant IDH1 vaccine in newly diagnosed glioma. For the study at large: With temozolomide cycles, or 4-6 weeks after radiotherapy alone, vaccination was started. The treated population exhibited a male proportion of around 62%, a female proportion of about 38%, and a mean age of about 40 years. Findings and limits, study-wide: Top-clonotype changes in peripheral T cells seemed unrelated to pseudoprogression.

The CDR3 is made up of 14 amino acids. Germline lookup yields CDR1 LNHDA and CDR2 SQIVND (reference sequence). Trimming shortened V by 5 bases and J by 8 bases, and 15 bases separated the two germline ends. Details on this clone: Antigen specificity is unknown.

Time point noted: week 11, during vaccination. Vaccinated patients received 300 ug of mutant IDH1 20-mer peptide per dose, with topical imiquimod. Sequencing was performed with immunoSEQ multiplex PCR; in TCRdb, only in-frame clones are kept and a portion is missing. This sample yields some 130,000 clones, of which roughly 78% are seen a single time; 5% to 6% belongs to the top ten. This TCR derives from a man aged 35-49 years with glioma. The sample was PBMCs, taken from a glioma patient whose treatment included an IDH1 peptide vaccine. The chain carries TRBV19 and TRBJ1-4; a weak D match, TRBD1 (6 bases). This CDR3 reads CASSEGGAGEKLFF. The CDR3 DNA reads TGTGCCAGTAGTGAGGGGGGCGCTGGGGAAAAACTGTTTTTT.